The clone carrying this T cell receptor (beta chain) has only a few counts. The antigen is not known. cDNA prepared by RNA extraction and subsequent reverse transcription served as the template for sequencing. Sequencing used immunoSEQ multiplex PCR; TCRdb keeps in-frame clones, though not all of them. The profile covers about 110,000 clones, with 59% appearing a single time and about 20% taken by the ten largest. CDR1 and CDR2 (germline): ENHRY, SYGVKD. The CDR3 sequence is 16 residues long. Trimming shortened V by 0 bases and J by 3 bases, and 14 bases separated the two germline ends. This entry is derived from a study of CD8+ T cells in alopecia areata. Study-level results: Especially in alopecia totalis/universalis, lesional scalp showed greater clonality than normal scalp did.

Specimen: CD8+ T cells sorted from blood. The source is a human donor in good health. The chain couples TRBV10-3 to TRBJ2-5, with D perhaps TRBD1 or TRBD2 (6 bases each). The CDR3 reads CAISESWGAAEETQYF. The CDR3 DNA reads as TGTGCCATCAGTGAGTCGTGGGGGGCGGCCGAAGAGACCCAGTACTTC.